The 21 T cell receptor beta chains below were found in one sample sequenced in a study of blood T cell repertoires in COVID-19. Clones were sequenced by immunoSEQ multiplex PCR, and TCRdb holds only the in-frame ones, with some missing. Among some 170,000 clones listed, roughly 87% were seen once. The sequenced sample consisted of peripheral blood. The origin of the receptors is a woman aged 45-59 years with acute or convalescent COVID-19.

The CDR3 sequence: CATSETHRLAGHTDTQYF. CDR3 DNA sequence: TGTGCCACCAGTGAGACCCACCGACTAGCGGGGCACACAGATACGCAGTATTTT. The chain uses TRBV24-1 and TRBJ2-3; 11 bases agree with TRBD2. Germline values: CDR1 KGHDR, CDR2 SFDVKD. The trim removed 4 bases at V and 2 bases at J, leaving 10 bases unmatched. This CDR3 is built from 18 residues.

The rearrangement joins TRBV11-3 to TRBJ2-1; 8 positions agree with TRBD2. Germline CDR1 and CDR2: SGHNT and YENEEA. The CDR3 covers 16 residues. V lost 5 bases and J lost 9; bases outside the gene matches: 15. The CDR3 region has the DNA TGTGCCAGCAGCCCCCAACCAAGCGGCGGGGGGTTTGAGCAGTTCTTC. Its protein is CASSPQPSGGGFEQFF.

The V gene is TRBV5-1, the J gene TRBJ2-3; D is perhaps TRBD2 (7 bases). The germline V gene encodes CDR1 SGHRS and CDR2 YFSETQ. V gave up 6 bases and J gave up 1 base, with 27 bases separating them. This CDR3 region has 19 residues. CDR3 nucleotide sequence: TGCGCCAGCACCAACCTCCTAGGGGGGGGGCCGGTCGGCACAGATACGCAGTATTTT. Translating gives CASTNLLGGGPVGTDTQYF.

The chain links TRBV18 to TRBJ2-1; D not resolved. The CDR3 sequence is 14 residues long. Trimming took 2 bases from V and 3 from J, leaving 8 bases between them. Looked up from germline, CDR1 is KGHSH and CDR2 is LQKENI. This CDR3 is CASSPGPDYNEQFF. The CDR3 DNA sequence: TGTGCCAGCTCACCAGGCCCAGACTACAATGAGCAGTTCTTC.

The chain links TRBV10-2 to TRBJ2-7; D might be TRBD2 (5 bases). V was clipped by 5 bases and J by 2 bases, with 10 bases between them. This CDR3 is built from 13 residues. The germline V gene has CDR1 WSHSY and CDR2 SAAADI. CDR3 sequence (DNA): TGCGCCAGCAGTCCTAGCCCCCCCTACGAGCAGTACTTC. Protein: CASSPSPPYEQYF.

The chain has TRBV4-1 and TRBJ2-3, with a possible D match to TRBD1 (6 bases). Trimming removed 6 bases at V and 5 bases at J, with 18 bases between. The CDR3 extends over 15 amino acids. Looked up from germline, CDR1 is MGHRA and CDR2 is YSYEKL. The DNA for the CDR3 is TGCGCCAGCAGTTTCCGGACAGATCGGGTAGATACGCAGTATTTT. It specifies CASSFRTDRVDTQYF.

The chain links TRBV20-1 to TRBJ1-1; the D is unclear. With 3 bases removed from V and 5 bases from J, the gap between germline ends came to 4 bases. The CDR3 has 10 amino acids. Per germline, CDR1 DFQATT and CDR2 SNEGSKA (reference sequence). The CDR3 loop reads CSARQTEAFF. The CDR3, as DNA: TGCAGTGCTAGGCAGACTGAAGCTTTCTTT.

This chain joins TRBV7-2 and TRBJ1-3; D is possibly TRBD1 (6 bases). The CDR3 sequence is 15 residues long. The V and J ends lost 1 base and 6 bases respectively, with 13 bases between them. Germline V CDR1 and CDR2: SGHTA, FQGNSA. DNA of the CDR3: TGTGCCAGCAGCTTAGATCCAGGGGTGGTAAACACCATATATTTT. Its translation is CASSLDPGVVNTIYF.

The genes are TRBV4-3 and TRBJ2-3; 10 nucleotides align to TRBD1. Germline values: CDR1 LGHNA, CDR2 YSLEER. This CDR3 spans 16 amino acids. V was pared by 1 base and J by 4 bases, with 5 bases of the junction left unmatched. CDR3 nucleotides: TGCGCCAGCAGCCAAGGACAGGGGGCAAGGGCAGATACGCAGTATTTT. Amino acid sequence: CASSQGQGARADTQYF.

The chain combines TRBV11-3 with TRBJ2-7; D possibly corresponds to TRBD1 (5 bases). This CDR3 is 19 amino acids long. Per germline, CDR1 SGHNT and CDR2 YENEEA. With 0 bases removed from V and 3 bases from J, the gap between germline ends came to 24 bases. The CDR3 DNA reads TGTGCCAGCAGCTTAGATCTAGGACATTTGGGCCCCCTACACTACGAGCAGTACTTC. It yields the protein CASSLDLGHLGPLHYEQYF.

The chain carries TRBV9 and TRBJ2-1, with TRBD2 identical over 11 bases. The CDR3 length is 21 residues. V was pared by 3 bases and J by 0 bases, with 17 bases of the junction left unmatched. Germline V lookup: CDR1 SGDLS, CDR2 YYNGEE. DNA for the CDR3: TGTGCCAGCAGCGACAGCGACCCGGGACTAGCGGTACCAAGCTCCTACAATGAGCAGTTCTTC. It translates to CASSDSDPGLAVPSSYNEQFF.

The chain uses TRBV5-6 and TRBJ1-6; possibly TRBD1 for D (6 bases). This CDR3 comprises 14 residues. V gave up 1 base and J gave up 6 bases, with 8 bases separating them. Germline CDR1 is SGHDT and CDR2 is YYEEEE. The CDR3 sequence: CASSLTGRNSPLHF. Here the CDR3 DNA reads TGTGCCAGCAGCTTGACAGGGCGTAATTCACCCCTCCACTTT.

This clone showed up just a few times. The chain links TRBV5-4 to TRBJ2-2, with a weak D call TRBD2 (5 bases). Looked up from germline, CDR1 is SGHNT and CDR2 is YYREEE (reference sequence). The ends were cut back, 4 bases at V and 1 base at J, with 14 bases in the middle. There are 16 residues in the CDR3. The CDR3 DNA reads TGTGCCAGCAGCCAACTTGGAGGATTGAACACCGGGGAGCTGTTTTTT. Translating it yields CASSQLGGLNTGELFF.

The V gene is TRBV10-3, the J gene TRBJ2-7, with TRBD1 as a possible D gene (6 bases). Trimming cost V 10 bases and J 2 bases, with 18 bases left between them. Germline V gives CDR1 ENHRY, CDR2 SYGVKD. This CDR3 contains 14 residues. CDR3 sequence: CATGPRQETYEQYF. As DNA, the CDR3 is TGTGCCACCGGGCCCCGACAGGAGACCTACGAGCAGTACTTC.

The CDR3 spells CASSFNRVGTEAFF. CDR3 DNA sequence: TGTGCCAGCAGCTTCAACAGGGTTGGCACTGAAGCTTTCTTT. This chain links TRBV7-2 with TRBJ1-1, with a tentative D call TRBD1 (6 bases). Germline lookup yields CDR1 SGHTA and CDR2 FQGNSA. V lost 3 bases, J lost 4 bases, and 12 bases lay in between. The CDR3 runs to 14 residues.

This clone was counted once. This chain uses TRBV7-9 with TRBJ1-2; D not certain. This CDR3 has 13 residues. Germline V gene lookup returns CDR1 SEHNR and CDR2 FQNEAQ (reference sequence). Between the trimmed V and J ends, which lost 3 bases and 8 bases, there was a span of 13 bases. CDR3 DNA sequence: TGTGCCAGCAGCTTCCCCATGGCGCGGGGCTACACCTTC. It is translated as CASSFPMARGYTF.

J is TRBJ1-6 and V is TRBV6-2 or TRBV6-3; a weak D match, TRBD1 (5 bases). The V gene's germline CDR1 is MNHEY and CDR2 SVGEGT. The CDR3 extends over 12 amino acids. Trimming removed 4 bases from V and 9 bases from J, with 7 bases in between. This CDR3 reads CASSWGVSPLHF. The CDR3 nucleotides read TGTGCCAGCAGTTGGGGCGTTTCACCCCTCCACTTT.

This clone was counted a single time. V is TRBV19 and J is TRBJ1-3; tentatively, D is TRBD1 (5 bases). Deletions cut 1 base from V and 0 bases from J, with 19 bases between. CDR1 is LNHDA, CDR2 SQIVND, per germline (reference sequence). The CDR3 extends over 19 amino acids. CDR3 DNA: TGTGCCAGTAGTATAGGGCGACGGGTAGGGGCCGCCTCTGGAAACACCATATATTTT. This encodes CASSIGRRVGAASGNTIYF.

The rearrangement uses TRBV19 and TRBJ1-2; possible D gene TRBD1, 6 bases. The CDR3 consists of 13 residues. Between the trimmed V and J ends, which lost 11 bases and 6 bases, there was a span of 19 bases. Germline loops: CDR1 LNHDA, CDR2 SQIVND (reference sequence). CDR3 nucleotide sequence: TGTGCCGGTCGGGACACCTATGGTGATGGCTACACCTTC. Its protein is CAGRDTYGDGYTF.

V usage is TRBV24-1 and J usage is TRBJ2-7, with a possible D match to TRBD1 (5 bases). V shed 5 bases and J shed 4 bases, with 11 bases lying between them. The CDR3 runs to 13 residues. The V gene's germline CDR1 is KGHDR and CDR2 SFDVKD. CDR3 amino acids: CATSGAGKYEQYF. DNA of the CDR3: TGTGCCACCAGTGGGGCAGGGAAGTACGAGCAGTACTTC.

The chain uses TRBV6-5 and TRBJ2-1; 9 bases align to TRBD2. The trim removed 2 bases at V and 4 bases at J, leaving 6 bases unmatched. Germline values: CDR1 MNHEY, CDR2 SVGAGI. The CDR3 runs to 16 residues. The CDR3: CASSYPRRGGYNEQFF. CDR3 DNA: TGTGCCAGCAGTTACCCCCGGCGGGGGGGGTACAATGAGCAGTTCTTC.